This TCR beta chain comes out of a study of T cell responses to AZD1222 COVID-19 vaccine. Study-level findings and limits: Clonal diversity was possibly underestimated; the donors were predominantly white British and more often female. Seropositive status at baseline applied to only five to seven AZD1222 recipients. It was only after the peak T cell response that any repertoires were sampled. Across spike, vaccine-associated CD4 TCRs were found, dominant at 160-218 and 743-854.

This CDR3 contains 15 residues. V was cut by 0 bases and J by 4 bases, with 11 bases left in between. CDR1 is SGHRS, CDR2 YFSETQ, per germline. TCRdb's copy holds only in-frame clones and misses some; the assay was immunoSEQ multiplex PCR. The sample yields about 200,000 clones, under 95% seen once. Notes on this clone: Its antigen is not identified.

The sequencing here drew on peripheral blood, taken 28 days after the second AZD1222 dose. The receptor was isolated from an adult who received the AZD1222 COVID-19 vaccine. The rearrangement uses TRBV5-1 and TRBJ2-1; no definite D call. The CDR3 sequence: CASSLDGNGYNEQFF. The CDR3 bases are TGCGCCAGCAGCTTGGACGGCAACGGATACAATGAGCAGTTCTTC.